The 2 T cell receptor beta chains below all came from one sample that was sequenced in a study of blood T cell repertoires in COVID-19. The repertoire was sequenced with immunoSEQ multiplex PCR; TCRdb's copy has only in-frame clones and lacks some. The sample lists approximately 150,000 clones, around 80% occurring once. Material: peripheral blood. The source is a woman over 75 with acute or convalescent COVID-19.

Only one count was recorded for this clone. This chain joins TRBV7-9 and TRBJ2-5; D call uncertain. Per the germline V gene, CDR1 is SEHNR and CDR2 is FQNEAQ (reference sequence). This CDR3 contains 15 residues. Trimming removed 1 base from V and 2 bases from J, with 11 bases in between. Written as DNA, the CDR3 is TGTGCCAGCAGCTTAGGGCCAGGCCCTCAAGAGACCCAGTACTTC. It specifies CASSLGPGPQETQYF.

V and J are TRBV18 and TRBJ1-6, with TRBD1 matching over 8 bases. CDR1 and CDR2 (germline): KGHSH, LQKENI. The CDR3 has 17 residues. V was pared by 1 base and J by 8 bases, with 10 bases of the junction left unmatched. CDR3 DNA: TGTGCCAGCTCACCACAAGTCAGGGGGCGAGGGTATTCACCCCTCCACTTT. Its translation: CASSPQVRGRGYSPLHF.